The sample holds a few counts of the clone carrying this T cell receptor beta chain. What it binds is unknown. The use of a sample-barcoded 5' primer and a J-beta primer mix characterized a second PCR of 7 to 11 cycles. A single record per CDR3 protein comes from TCRdb applying MiXCR to the 5' RACE reads. This table has some 690,000 distinct CDR3 sequences, 22% appearing once. The sample originates from a study of blood T cells in healthy people across ages. This CDR3 comprises 15 residues. CDR1 and CDR2 (germline): SGHRS, YFSETQ. Trimming pared 0 bases from V and 5 bases from J, leaving 14 bases between. Study-wide results and limits: TCR beta diversity, measured per million T cells, fell in a roughly linear way with age. Higher naive T cell percentage went strongly together with higher TCR beta diversity.

Peripheral blood, about 10 milliliters per donor, was collected. V and J are TRBV5-1 and TRBJ2-5; D is unclear. Source material: blood. The sequence derives from a man in his sixties or seventies in good health. CDR3 bases: TGCGCCAGCAGCTTGGCTCCCTCATTTAGCGAGACCCAGTACTTC. It specifies CASSLAPSFSETQYF.